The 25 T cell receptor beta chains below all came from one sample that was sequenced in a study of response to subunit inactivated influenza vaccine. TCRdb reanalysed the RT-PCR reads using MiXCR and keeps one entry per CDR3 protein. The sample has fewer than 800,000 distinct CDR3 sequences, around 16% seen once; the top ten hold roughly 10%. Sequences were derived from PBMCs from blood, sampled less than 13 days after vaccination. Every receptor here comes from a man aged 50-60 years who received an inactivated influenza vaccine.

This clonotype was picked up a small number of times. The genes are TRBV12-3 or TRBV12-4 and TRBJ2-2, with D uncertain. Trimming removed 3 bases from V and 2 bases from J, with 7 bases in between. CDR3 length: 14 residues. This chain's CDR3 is CASSFISNTGELFF. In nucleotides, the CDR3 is TGTGCCAGCAGTTTTATCAGTAACACCGGGGAGCTGTTTTTT.

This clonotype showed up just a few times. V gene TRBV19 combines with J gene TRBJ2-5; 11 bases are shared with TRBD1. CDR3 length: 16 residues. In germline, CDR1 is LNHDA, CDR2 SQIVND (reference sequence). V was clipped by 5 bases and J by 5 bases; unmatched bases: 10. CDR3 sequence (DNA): TGTGCCAGTAGTCTCCGGCGGACAGGGGGCGTCGAGACCCAGTACTTC. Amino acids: CASSLRRTGGVETQYF. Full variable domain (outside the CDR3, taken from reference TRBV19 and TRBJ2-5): DGGITQSPKYLFRKEGQNVTLSCEQNLNHDAMYWYRQDPGQGLRLIYYSQIVNDFQKGDIAEGYSVSREKKESFPLTVTSAQKNPTAFYLCASSLRRTGGVETQYFGPGTRLLVL.

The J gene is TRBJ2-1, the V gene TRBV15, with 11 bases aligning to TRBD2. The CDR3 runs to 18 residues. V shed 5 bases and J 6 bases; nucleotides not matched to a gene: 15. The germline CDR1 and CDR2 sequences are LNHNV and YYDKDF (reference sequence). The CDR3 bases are TGTGCCACCAGCGGTACCGGGGATAGCGGGAGGGGGAGCAATGAGCAGTTCTTC. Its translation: CATSGTGDSGRGSNEQFF.

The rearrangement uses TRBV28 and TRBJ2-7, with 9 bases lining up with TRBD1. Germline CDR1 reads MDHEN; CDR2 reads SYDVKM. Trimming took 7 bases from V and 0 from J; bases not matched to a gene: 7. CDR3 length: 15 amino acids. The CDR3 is CASTRDRVSSYEQYF. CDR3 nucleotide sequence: TGTGCCAGCACTCGGGACAGGGTATCCTCCTACGAGCAGTACTTC.

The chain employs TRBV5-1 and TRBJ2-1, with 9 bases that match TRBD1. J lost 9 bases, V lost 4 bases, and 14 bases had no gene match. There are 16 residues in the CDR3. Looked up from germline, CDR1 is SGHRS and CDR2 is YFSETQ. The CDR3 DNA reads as TGCGCCAGCAGCCTCCCTCTTACAGGGGGCGAAGGTGAGCAGTTCTTC. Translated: CASSLPLTGGEGEQFF.

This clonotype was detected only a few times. DNA for the CDR3: TGTGCCAGCAGCCCGTCTGAGGGGTCAGCTTTCTTT. Its translation is CASSPSEGSAFF. The chain has TRBV28 and TRBJ1-1; the D gene is possibly TRBD1 (5 bases). V lost 6 bases to trimming and J lost 10 bases, with 15 bases between them. The CDR3 sequence is 12 residues long. The germline V gene encodes CDR1 MDHEN and CDR2 SYDVKM.

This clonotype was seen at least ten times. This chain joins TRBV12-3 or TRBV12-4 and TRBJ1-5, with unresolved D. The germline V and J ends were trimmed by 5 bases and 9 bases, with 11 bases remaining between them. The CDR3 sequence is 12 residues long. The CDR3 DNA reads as TGTGCCAGCAGTGGCGGTAATAGGCCCCAGCATTTT. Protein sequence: CASSGGNRPQHF.

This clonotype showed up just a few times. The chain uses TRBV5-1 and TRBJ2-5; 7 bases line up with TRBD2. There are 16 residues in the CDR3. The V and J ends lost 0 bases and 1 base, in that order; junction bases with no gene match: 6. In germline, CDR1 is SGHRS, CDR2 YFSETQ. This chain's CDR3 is CASSLGPAGIQETQYF. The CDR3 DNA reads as TGCGCCAGCAGCTTGGGCCCAGCGGGAATCCAAGAGACCCAGTACTTC.

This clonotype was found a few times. CDR3: CASSLRTGENTEAFF. The CDR3 nucleotides are TGTGCCAGCAGTTTACGGACGGGAGAGAACACTGAAGCTTTCTTT. The gene calls are TRBV12-3 or TRBV12-4 and TRBJ1-1, with D unresolved. V was cut by 2 bases and J by 1 base, with 11 bases left in between. The CDR3 sequence is 15 residues long.

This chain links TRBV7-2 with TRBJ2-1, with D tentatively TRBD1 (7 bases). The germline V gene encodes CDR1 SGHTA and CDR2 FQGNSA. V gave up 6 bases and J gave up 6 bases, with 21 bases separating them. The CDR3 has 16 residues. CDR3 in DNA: TGTGCCAGCAGTTATGCGGGACAGATAATAGGCAATGAGCAGTTCTTC. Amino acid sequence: CASSYAGQIIGNEQFF.

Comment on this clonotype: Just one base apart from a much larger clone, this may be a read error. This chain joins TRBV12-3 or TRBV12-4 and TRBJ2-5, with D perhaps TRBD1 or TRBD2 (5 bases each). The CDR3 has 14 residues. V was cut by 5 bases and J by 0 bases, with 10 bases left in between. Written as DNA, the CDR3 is TGTGCCAGCAGTCCCGGGACCCACCAAGAGACCCAGTACTTC. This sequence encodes CASSPGTHQETQYF.

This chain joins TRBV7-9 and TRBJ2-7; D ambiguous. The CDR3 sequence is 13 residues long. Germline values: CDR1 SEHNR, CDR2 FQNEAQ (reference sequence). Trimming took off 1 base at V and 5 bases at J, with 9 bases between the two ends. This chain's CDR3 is CASSLGWSDEQYF. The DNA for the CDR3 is TGTGCCAGCAGCTTAGGTTGGTCCGACGAGCAGTACTTC.

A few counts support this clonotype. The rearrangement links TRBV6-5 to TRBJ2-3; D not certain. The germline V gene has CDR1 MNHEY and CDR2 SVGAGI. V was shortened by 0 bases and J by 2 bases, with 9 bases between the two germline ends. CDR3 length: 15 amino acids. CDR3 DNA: TGTGCCAGCAGTTACTCGCCAGCATCCACAGATACGCAGTATTTT. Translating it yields CASSYSPASTDTQYF.

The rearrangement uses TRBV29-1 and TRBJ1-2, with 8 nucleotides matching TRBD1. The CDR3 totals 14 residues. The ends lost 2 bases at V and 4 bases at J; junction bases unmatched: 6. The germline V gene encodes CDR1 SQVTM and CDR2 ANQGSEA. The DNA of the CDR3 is TGCAGCGTTGAAATGGCAGGGGGCGGCTATGGCTACACCTTC. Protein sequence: CSVEMAGGGYGYTF.

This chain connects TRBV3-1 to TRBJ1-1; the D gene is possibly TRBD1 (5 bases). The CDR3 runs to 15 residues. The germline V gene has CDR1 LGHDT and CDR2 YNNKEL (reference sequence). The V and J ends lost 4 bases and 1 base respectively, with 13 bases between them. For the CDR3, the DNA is TGTGCCAGCAGCCCGACCGGGACGGCGAACACTGAAGCTTTCTTT. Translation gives CASSPTGTANTEAFF.

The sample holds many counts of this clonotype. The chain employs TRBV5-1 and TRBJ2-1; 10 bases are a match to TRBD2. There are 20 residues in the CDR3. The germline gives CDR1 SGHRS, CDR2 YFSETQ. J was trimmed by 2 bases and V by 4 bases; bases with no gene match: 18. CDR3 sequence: CASSPFSGLAGVPTYNEQFF. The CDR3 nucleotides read TGCGCCAGCAGCCCCTTTTCGGGGCTAGCGGGAGTTCCGACCTACAATGAGCAGTTCTTC.

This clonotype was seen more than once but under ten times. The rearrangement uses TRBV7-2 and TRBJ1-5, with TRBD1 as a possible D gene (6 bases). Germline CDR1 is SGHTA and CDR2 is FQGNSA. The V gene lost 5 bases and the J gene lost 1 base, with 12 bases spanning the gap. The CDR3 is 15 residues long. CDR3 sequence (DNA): TGTGCCAGCAGCCCACAGGGTAGGAGCAATCAGCCCCAGCATTTT. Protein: CASSPQGRSNQPQHF.

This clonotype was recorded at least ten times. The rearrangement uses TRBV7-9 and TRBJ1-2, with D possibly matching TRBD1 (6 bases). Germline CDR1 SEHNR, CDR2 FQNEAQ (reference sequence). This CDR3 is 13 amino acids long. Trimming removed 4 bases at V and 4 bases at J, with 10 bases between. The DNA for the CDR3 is TGTGCCAGCAGCTCCGAGGGGGGCTATGGCTACACCTTC. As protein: CASSSEGGYGYTF.

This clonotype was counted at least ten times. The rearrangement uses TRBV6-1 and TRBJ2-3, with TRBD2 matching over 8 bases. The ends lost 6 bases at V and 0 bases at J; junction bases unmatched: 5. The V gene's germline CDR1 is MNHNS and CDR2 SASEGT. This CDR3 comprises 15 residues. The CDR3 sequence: CASRLSGRSTDTQYF. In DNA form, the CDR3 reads TGTGCCAGCAGGTTGAGCGGGAGAAGCACAGATACGCAGTATTTT.

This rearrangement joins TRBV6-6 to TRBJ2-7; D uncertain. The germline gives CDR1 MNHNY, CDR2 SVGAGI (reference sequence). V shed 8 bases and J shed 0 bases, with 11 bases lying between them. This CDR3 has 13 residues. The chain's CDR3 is CASVDSASYEQYF. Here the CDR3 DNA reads TGTGCCAGCGTAGACTCTGCCTCCTACGAGCAGTACTTC.

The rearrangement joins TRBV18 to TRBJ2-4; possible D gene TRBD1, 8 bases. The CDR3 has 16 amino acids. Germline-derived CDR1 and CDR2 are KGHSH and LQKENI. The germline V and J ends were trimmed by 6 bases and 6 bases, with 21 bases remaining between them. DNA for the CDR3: TGTGCCAGCTCTCCTCCAAAGACAGGGGAGGGAAACATTCAGTACTTC. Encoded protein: CASSPPKTGEGNIQYF.

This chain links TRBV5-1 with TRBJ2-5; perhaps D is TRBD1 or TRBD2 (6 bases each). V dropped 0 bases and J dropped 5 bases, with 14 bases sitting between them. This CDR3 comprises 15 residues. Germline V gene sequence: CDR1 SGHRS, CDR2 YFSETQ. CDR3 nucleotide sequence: TGCGCCAGCAGCTTGGTTATGGGGGGCCAGGAGACCCAGTACTTC. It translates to CASSLVMGGQETQYF. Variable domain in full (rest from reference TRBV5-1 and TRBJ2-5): KAGVTQTPRYLIKTRGQQVTLSCSPISGHRSVSWYQQTPGQGLQFLFEYFSETQRNKGNFPGRFSGRQFSNSRSEMNVSTLELGDSALYLCASSLVMGGQETQYFGPGTRLLVL.

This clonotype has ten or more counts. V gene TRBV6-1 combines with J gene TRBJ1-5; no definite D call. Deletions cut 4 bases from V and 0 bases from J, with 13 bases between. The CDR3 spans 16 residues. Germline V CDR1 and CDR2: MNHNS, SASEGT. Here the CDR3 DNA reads TGTGCCAGCAGTGGAGCAGGCGCTTATAGCAATCAGCCCCAGCATTTT. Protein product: CASSGAGAYSNQPQHF.

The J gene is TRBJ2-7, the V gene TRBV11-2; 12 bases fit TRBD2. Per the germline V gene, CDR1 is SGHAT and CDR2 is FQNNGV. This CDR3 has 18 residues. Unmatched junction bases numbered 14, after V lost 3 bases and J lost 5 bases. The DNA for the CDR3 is TGTGCCAGCAGCTTCGGTGTAGGAAGGGGACTAGCGGGTGACGAGCAGTACTTC. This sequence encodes CASSFGVGRGLAGDEQYF.

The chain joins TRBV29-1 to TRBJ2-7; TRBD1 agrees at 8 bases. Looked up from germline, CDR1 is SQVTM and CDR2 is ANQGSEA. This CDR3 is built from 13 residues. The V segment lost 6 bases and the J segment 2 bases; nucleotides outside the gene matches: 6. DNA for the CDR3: TGCAGCGTATCCAGGGGGCAGACCTACGAGCAGTACTTC. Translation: CSVSRGQTYEQYF.